The clone carrying this T cell receptor beta chain was seen a handful of times. The entry originates in a study of blood T cell repertoires in COVID-19. This table comes from immunoSEQ multiplex PCR, and its TCRdb copy is limited to in-frame clones, with some not included. The sample holds under 200,000 clones; 80% to 90% are singletons and the top ten take roughly 8%. Germline V gives CDR1 SGHRS, CDR2 YFSETQ. This CDR3 contains 14 residues. J lost 8 bases, V lost 7 bases, and 12 bases had no gene match. The specimen sequenced was peripheral blood. The origin of this receptor is a woman aged 55-70 years with COVID-19, enrolled during active disease. This rearrangement joins TRBV5-1 to TRBJ1-2; 9 bases line up with TRBD1. The CDR3 region has the DNA TGCGCCAGCCAGTTAGTACAGGGGGCTGAAGGCTACACCTTC. Translation gives CASQLVQGAEGYTF.